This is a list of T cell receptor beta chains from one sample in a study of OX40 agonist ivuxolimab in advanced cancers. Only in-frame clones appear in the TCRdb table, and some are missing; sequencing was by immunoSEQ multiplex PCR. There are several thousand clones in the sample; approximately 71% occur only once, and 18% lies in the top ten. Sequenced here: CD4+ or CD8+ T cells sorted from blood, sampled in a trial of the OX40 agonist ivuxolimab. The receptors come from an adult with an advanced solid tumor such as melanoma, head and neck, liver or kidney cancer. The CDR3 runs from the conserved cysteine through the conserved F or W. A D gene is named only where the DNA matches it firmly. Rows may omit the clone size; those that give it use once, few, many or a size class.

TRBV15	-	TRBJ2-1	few	TGTGCCACCAGCTCCCGGGACGCGCCTCAATACAATGAGCAGTTCTTC	CATSSRDAPQYNEQFF
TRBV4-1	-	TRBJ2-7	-	TGCGCCAGCAGCCGATCCGGAGAGCAGTACTTC	CASSRSGEQYF
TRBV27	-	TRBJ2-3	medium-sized	TGTGCCACCGAGGGGACTAGCACAGATACGCAGTATTTT	CATEGTSTDTQYF
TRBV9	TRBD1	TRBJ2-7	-	TGTGCCAGCAGCGTAGAAGGGACAGGAGTTTACGAGCAGTACTTC	CASSVEGTGVYEQYF
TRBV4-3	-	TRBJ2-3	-	TGCGCCAGCAGCCAAGAGTCATCCACTGCAGATACGCAGTATTTT	CASSQESSTADTQYF
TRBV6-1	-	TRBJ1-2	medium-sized	TGTGCCAGCAGCAGCGACAGAGCAGATGGCTACACCTTC	CASSSDRADGYTF
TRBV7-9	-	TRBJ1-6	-	TGTGCCAGCAGCGGAGGGTCACGCCTTTCACCCCTCCACTTT	CASSGGSRLSPLHF
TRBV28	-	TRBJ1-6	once	TGTGCCAGCAGTTTGGGGTCACCCCTCCACTTT	CASSLGSPLHF
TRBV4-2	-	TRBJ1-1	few	TGTGCCAGTAAAGATTTGGGGAACACTGAAGCTTTCTTT	CASKDLGNTEAFF
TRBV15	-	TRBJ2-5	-	TGTGCCACCAGCAGAGCAGGGAGGTCCGTGCAAGAGACCCAGTACTTC	CATSRAGRSVQETQYF
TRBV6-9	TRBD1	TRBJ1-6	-	TGTGCCAGCAGTGACAGGGGGCATTCACCCCTCCACTTT	CASSDRGHSPLHF
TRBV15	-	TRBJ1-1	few	TGTGCCACCAGCAGAGATAGGGGATGGGAAGCTTTCTTT	CATSRDRGWEAFF
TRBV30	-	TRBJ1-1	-	TGTGCCTGGAATCTATTGTCGGGGAACACTGAAGCTTTCTTT	CAWNLLSGNTEAFF
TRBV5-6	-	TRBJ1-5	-	TGTGCCAGCAGTTACTCGAGCGCTCAGCCCCAGCATTTT	CASSYSSAQPQHF
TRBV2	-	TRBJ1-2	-	TGTGCCAGCAGAACAGCTTTTTTTGATGGCTACACCTTC	CASRTAFFDGYTF
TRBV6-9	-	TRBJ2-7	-	TGTGCCAGCAGTTTTGGCTACGAGCAGTACTTC	CASSFGYEQYF
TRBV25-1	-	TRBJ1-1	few	TGTGCCAGCAAAATAGGCGGGACACATGAAGCTTTCTTT	CASKIGGTHEAFF
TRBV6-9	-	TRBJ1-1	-	TGTGCCAGCAGTTACGGTGGAGGATCTGAAGCTTTCTTT	CASSYGGGSEAFF
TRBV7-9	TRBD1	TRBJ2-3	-	TGTGCCAGCAGCACGACAGGGGGATCGCAGTATTTT	CASSTTGGSQYF
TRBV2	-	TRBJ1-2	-	TGTGCCAGCAGCTTAGGGTCAGGAGGGTATGGCTACACCTTC	CASSLGSGGYGYTF
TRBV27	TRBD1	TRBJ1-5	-	TGTGCCAGCAGTTATGCAGGGGGCGGGAATCAGCCCCAGCATTTT	CASSYAGGGNQPQHF
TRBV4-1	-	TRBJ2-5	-	TGCGCCAGCAGCCCCCTCCCAGGGCCGCAAGAGACCCAGTACTTC	CASSPLPGPQETQYF
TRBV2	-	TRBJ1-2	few	TGTGCCAGCAGTGAAACGTGGGGAGCTAACTATGGCTACACCTTC	CASSETWGANYGYTF
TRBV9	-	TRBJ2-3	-	TGTGCCAGCAGCGTAGGGCTAGCGAGCACAGATACGCAGTATTTT	CASSVGLASTDTQYF
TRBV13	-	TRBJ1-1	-	TGTGCCAGCAGCAAACCGGACAGGAACACTGAAGCTTTCTTT	CASSKPDRNTEAFF
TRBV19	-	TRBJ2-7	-	TGTGCCAGTAGCGCGGGACAGACCAACTCCTACGAGCAGTACTTC	CASSAGQTNSYEQYF
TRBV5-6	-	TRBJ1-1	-	TGTGCCAGCAGCGTGGACAGTCTGAACACTGAAGCTTTCTTT	CASSVDSLNTEAFF
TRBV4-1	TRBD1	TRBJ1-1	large	TGCGCCAGCAGCCAAGGTGACAGGGGGATGAACACTGAAGCTTTCTTT	CASSQGDRGMNTEAFF
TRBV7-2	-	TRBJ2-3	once	TGTGCCAGCAGCTTAATAGGGGGGAACACAGATACGCAGTATTTT	CASSLIGGNTDTQYF
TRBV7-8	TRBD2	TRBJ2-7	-	TGTGCCAGCAGCTTGACTAGCGGGAGGGCCTCCTACGAGCAGTACTTC	CASSLTSGRASYEQYF
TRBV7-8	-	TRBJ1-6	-	TGTGCCAGCAGCTTATTACAGGGACGGGGTTCACCCCTCCACTTT	CASSLLQGRGSPLHF
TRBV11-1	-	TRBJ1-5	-	TGTGCCAGCAGCCTCGGACCTGTCGGTCAGCCCCAGCATTTT	CASSLGPVGQPQHF
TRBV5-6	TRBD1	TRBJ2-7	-	TGTGCCAGCAGCGGCGGGCGACAGGGGGGCTGGTACGAGCAGTACTTC	CASSGGRQGGWYEQYF
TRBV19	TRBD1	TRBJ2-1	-	TGTGCCAGTAGTATGGGGACAGCGCCCAATGAGCAGTTCTTC	CASSMGTAPNEQFF
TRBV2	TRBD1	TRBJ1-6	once	TGTGCCAGCAGTGACAGGGGGCATTCACCCCTCCACTTT	CASSDRGHSPLHF
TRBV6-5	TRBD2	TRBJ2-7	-	TGTGCCAGCAGTTCCCATAGGACTAGCGCCGAGCAGTACTTC	CASSSHRTSAEQYF
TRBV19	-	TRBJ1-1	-	TGTGCCAGTAGTATAGAGCCGGGTAAAGCTTTCTTT	CASSIEPGKAFF
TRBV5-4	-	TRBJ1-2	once	TGTGCCAGCAGCTCCCTCGGGGACGTCTATGGCTACACCTTC	CASSSLGDVYGYTF
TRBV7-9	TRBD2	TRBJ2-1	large	TGTGCCAGCAGCTCCTCCCTAGCGGACTTCAATGAGCAGTTCTTC	CASSSSLADFNEQFF
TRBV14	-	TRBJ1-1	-	TGTGCCAGCAGCCAAGATCGGATAGCCTCGTGGAACACTGAAGCTTTCTTT	CASSQDRIASWNTEAFF
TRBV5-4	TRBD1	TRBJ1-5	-	TGTGCCAGCAGCTATAGGGGGCGAATAAGCAATCAGCCCCAGCATTTT	CASSYRGRISNQPQHF
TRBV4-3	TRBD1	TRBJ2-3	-	TGCGCCAGCAGCCAGCACACAGGGGGCGGCGCAGATACGCAGTATTTT	CASSQHTGGGADTQYF
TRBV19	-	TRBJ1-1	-	TGTGCCAGTAGTATAGAAGAGCTCACTGAAGCTTTCTTT	CASSIEELTEAFF
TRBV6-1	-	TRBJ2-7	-	TGTGCCAGCAGTCCCGGGGCCCCCTACGAGCAGTACTTC	CASSPGAPYEQYF
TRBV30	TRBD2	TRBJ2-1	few	TGTGCCTGGAGCCTACTAGCGGGAGCCGCCGATGAGCAGTTCTTC	CAWSLLAGAADEQFF
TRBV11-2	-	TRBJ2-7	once	TGTGCCAGCAGCCCTACCGCAGTTGAGCAGTACTTC	CASSPTAVEQYF
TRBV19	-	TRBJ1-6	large	TGTGCCAGTAGTATTTCCCACGTTAATGGTGATTCACCCCTCCACTTT	CASSISHVNGDSPLHF
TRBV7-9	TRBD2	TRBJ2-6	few	TGTGCCAGCAGCCACCGCGGGGGGCTTGGGGCCAACGTCCTGACTTTC	CASSHRGGLGANVLTF
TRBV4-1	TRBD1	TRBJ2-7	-	TGCGCCAGCAGCCTCGCCGGGACAGGGGATTACGAGCAGTACTTC	CASSLAGTGDYEQYF
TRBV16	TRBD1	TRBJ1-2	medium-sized	TGTGCCAGCAGCCTCGGACAGGGGGCTTTTGGCTACACCTTC	CASSLGQGAFGYTF
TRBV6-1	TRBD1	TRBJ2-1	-	TGTGCCAGCAGTGACCTGGGACAGGATTATGAGCAGTTCTTC	CASSDLGQDYEQFF
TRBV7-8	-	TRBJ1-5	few	TGTGCCAGCAGCTTAGCACTGGTTAGCAATCAGCCCCAGCATTTT	CASSLALVSNQPQHF